This T cell receptor beta chain was retrieved from a study of cytomegalovirus exposure and HLA in healthy donors. PCR amplification relied on 60 Vbeta primers (plus 13 Jbeta primers). The protocol was immunoSEQ multiplex PCR, while the TCRdb copy is restricted to in-frame clones and leaves out a portion. Among about 130,000 clones, around 80% were seen once, and the ten largest hold approximately 4.8%. This clonotype was obtained from a man in his thirties or forties in good health. The sequenced sample consisted of PBMCs.

This chain's CDR3 is CASSYGREGQPQHF. The CDR3 nucleotides read TGTGCCAGCAGTTACGGCAGGGAGGGTCAGCCCCAGCATTTT. This chain uses TRBV6-6 with TRBJ1-5; perhaps TRBD1 as D (5 bases). The length of the CDR3 is 14 residues. Trimming took 2 bases from V and 6 from J, leaving 11 bases between them. Germline loops: CDR1 MNHNY, CDR2 SVGAGI (reference sequence).